This entry describes one T cell receptor beta chain. The antigen remains undetermined. A read error may account for a junction end that differs from germline. Only in-frame clones appear in the TCRdb table, and some are missing; sequencing was by immunoSEQ multiplex PCR. The table shows roughly 140,000 clones, with 90% to 95% occurring only once. These data are taken from a study of T cell responses to AZD1222 COVID-19 vaccine. Study observations and caveats: Vaccine-associated CD4 TCRs spanned spike, dominant at 160-218 and 743-854. Variant regions that are unmutated are reportedly the target of nearly half of spike-specific TCRs. It was only a handful of AZD1222 recipients who were seropositive at baseline. Breadth and depth of Spike-specific TCRs rose after two AZD1222 doses.

CDR1 SSHAT and CDR2 FNYEAQ come from the germline V gene (reference sequence). This CDR3 is built from 14 residues. This rearrangement joins TRBV7-7 to TRBJ2-7, with D hard to call. The sequence derives from an adult who had recovered from COVID-19. Sequencing was performed on peripheral blood, taken after recovery from COVID-19. Here the CDR3 reads CASSLTLGPGEQYF. The CDR3 DNA is TGTGCTAGCAGCTTAACCCTTGGGCCCGGCGAGCAGTACTTC.